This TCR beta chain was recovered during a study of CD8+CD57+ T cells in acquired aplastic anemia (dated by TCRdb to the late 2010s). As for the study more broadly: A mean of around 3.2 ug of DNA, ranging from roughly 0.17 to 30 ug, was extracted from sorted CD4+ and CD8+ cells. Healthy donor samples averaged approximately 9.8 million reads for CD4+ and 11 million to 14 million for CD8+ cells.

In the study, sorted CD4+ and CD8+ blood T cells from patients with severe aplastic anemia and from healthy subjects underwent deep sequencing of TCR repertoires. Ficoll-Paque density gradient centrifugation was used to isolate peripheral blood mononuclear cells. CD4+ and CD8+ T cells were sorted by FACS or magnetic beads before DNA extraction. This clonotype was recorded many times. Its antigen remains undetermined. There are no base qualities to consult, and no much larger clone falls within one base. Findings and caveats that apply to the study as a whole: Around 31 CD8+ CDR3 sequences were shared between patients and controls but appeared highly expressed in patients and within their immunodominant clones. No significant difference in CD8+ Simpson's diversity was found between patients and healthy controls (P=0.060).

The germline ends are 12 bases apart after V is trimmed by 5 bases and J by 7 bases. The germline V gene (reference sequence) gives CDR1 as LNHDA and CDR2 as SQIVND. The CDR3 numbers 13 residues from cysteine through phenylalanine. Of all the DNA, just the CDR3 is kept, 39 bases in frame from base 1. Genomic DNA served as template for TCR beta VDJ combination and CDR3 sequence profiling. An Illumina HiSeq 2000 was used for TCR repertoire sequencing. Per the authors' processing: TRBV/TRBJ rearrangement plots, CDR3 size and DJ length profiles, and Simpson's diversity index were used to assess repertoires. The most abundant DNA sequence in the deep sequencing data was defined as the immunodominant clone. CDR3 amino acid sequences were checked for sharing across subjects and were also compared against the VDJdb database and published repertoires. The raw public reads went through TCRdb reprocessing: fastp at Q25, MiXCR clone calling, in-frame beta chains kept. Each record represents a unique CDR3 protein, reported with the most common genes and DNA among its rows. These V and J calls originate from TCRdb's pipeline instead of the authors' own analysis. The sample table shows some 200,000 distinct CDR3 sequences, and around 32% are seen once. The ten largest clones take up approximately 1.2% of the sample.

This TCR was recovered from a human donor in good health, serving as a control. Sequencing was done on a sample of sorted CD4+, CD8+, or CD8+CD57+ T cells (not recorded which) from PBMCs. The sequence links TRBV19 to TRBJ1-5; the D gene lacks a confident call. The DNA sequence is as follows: TGTGCCAGTAGTCCCCTCTTAGAACAGCCCCAGCATTTT. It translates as CASSPLLEQPQHF.